This TCR beta chain emerged from a study of T-cell reconstitution after alpha-beta-depleted transplantation in children. Per germline, CDR1 SGDLS and CDR2 YYNGEE. Trimming stripped 3 bases from V and 7 bases from J, with 13 bases between. This CDR3 contains 13 residues. This clonotype turned up a few times. Preparing the TCRbeta library involved the use of unique molecular identifiers. From the PCR reads, TCRdb called clonotypes with MiXCR, one entry per CDR3 protein. The repertoire holds hundreds of thousands of distinct CDR3 sequences, with 16% as singletons. The sequenced sample was PBMCs from the stem cell graft donor, obtained from the stem cell graft. This chain links TRBV9 with TRBJ1-1; possibly TRBD1 for D (6 bases). This clonotype originated in a human donor who donated a stem cell graft to a child with acute myeloid leukemia. The CDR3 is CASSEAGEIEAFF. As DNA, the CDR3 is TGTGCCAGCAGCGAAGCAGGGGAAATTGAAGCTTTCTTT.